What follows are 13 T cell receptor beta chains derived from one specimen sequenced in a study of siplizumab effects on memory and regulatory T cells (dated by TCRdb to the late 2010s). The library was built by means of the immunoSEQ multiplex PCR assay. The immuneACCESS repertoire file appears here via TCRdb, limited to in-frame rearrangements. These files lack a portion of the clones; in checked studies, under half of the deficit traces to unresolved V genes, and the cause of the others is not known. The sample records tens of thousands of clones, approximately 96% of which are singletons. Approximately 0.031% of the sample is held by the ten biggest clonotypes. Sequenced input: naive CD4+ T cells sorted from blood. According to the study, the label for this sample's cell subset or site signals: unstimulated naive T cells. Receptors were obtained from a human donor in good health.

The rearrangement uses TRBV30 and TRBJ2-3; D might be TRBD1 (5 bases). CDR1 and CDR2 (germline): GTSNPN, SVGIG (reference sequence). V lost 3 bases and J 3 bases, leaving 7 bases between the germline ends. CDR3 length: 12 amino acids. This CDR3 reads CAWSRQTDTQYF. CDR3 DNA: TGTGCCTGGAGCCGACAGACAGATACGCAGTATTTT.

V usage is TRBV5-1 and J usage is TRBJ1-1; 8 positions match TRBD1. Germline V lookup: CDR1 SGHRS, CDR2 YFSETQ. V shed 4 bases, J shed 6 bases, and the junction held 5 bases outside the gene matches. This CDR3 is built from 13 residues. The CDR3 sequence: CASSLGQGSEAFF. The CDR3 region has the DNA TGCGCCAGCAGCCTCGGACAGGGCTCTGAAGCTTTCTTT.

The chain uses TRBV4-1 and TRBJ2-3; 14 bases align to TRBD2. Germline values: CDR1 MGHRA, CDR2 YSYEKL. The CDR3 consists of 16 residues. The V segment lost 4 bases and the J segment 4 bases; nucleotides outside the gene matches: 4. The CDR3 sequence: CASSRATSGRADTQYF. The DNA of the CDR3 is TGCGCCAGCAGCCGAGCGACTAGCGGGAGGGCAGATACGCAGTATTTT.

V usage is TRBV7-3 and J usage is TRBJ2-5, with D possibly TRBD1 on 5 matching bases. Germline CDR1 reads SGHTA; CDR2 reads FQGTGA. V was shortened by 4 bases and J by 0 bases, with 6 bases between the two germline ends. CDR3 length equals 13 residues. The CDR3 DNA follows: TGTGCCAGCAGCTCAGGGTACCAAGAGACCCAGTACTTC. Protein product: CASSSGYQETQYF.

The rearrangement links TRBV9 to TRBJ2-7; weak D call: TRBD1 (6 bases). In germline, CDR1 is SGDLS, CDR2 YYNGEE. V was shortened by 4 bases and J by 0 bases, with 14 bases between the two germline ends. This CDR3 comprises 15 residues. The CDR3 DNA reads as TGTGCCAGCAGCACCCGACAGGACCCCTCCTACGAGCAGTACTTC. This gives the protein CASSTRQDPSYEQYF.

The J gene is TRBJ2-3, the V gene TRBV7-3; D gene ambiguous. From germline, CDR1 is SGHTA and CDR2 FQGTGA. V lost 0 bases to trimming and J lost 1 base, with 11 bases between them. This CDR3 region has 16 residues. The CDR3 sequence: CASSLTTDRGTDTQYF. CDR3 DNA: TGTGCCAGCAGCTTAACGACGGATAGGGGCACAGATACGCAGTATTTT. Full variable domain (outside the CDR3, taken from reference TRBV7-3 and TRBJ2-3): GAGVSQTPSNKVTEKGKYVELRCDPISGHTALYWYRQSLGQGPEFLIYFQGTGAADDSGLPNDRFFAVRPEGSVSTLKIQRTERGDSAVYLCASSLTTDRGTDTQYFGPGTRLTVL.

The rearrangement uses TRBV11-2 and TRBJ2-7; D remains ambiguous. Germline CDR1 is SGHAT and CDR2 is FQNNGV. V gave up 6 bases and J gave up 5 bases, with 11 bases separating them. This CDR3 is 12 amino acids long. The CDR3 DNA reads as TGTGCCAGCAGAGCGTCGGAGAACGAGCAGTACTTC. Amino acid sequence: CASRASENEQYF.

V is TRBV7-2 and J is TRBJ2-7; D gene ambiguous. V dropped 0 bases and J dropped 0 bases, with 9 bases sitting between them. The CDR3 length is 15 residues. The germline CDR1 and CDR2 sequences are SGHTA and FQGNSA. CDR3 sequence: CASSLALGLSYEQYF. Written as DNA, the CDR3 is TGTGCCAGCAGCTTAGCGCTAGGGCTCTCCTACGAGCAGTACTTC.

CDR3 nucleotide sequence: TGTGCCAGTAGTATCAACAGGGGGGCAGATACGCAGTATTTT. Translating it yields CASSINRGADTQYF. The rearrangement joins TRBV19 to TRBJ2-3, with TRBD1 matching over 8 bases. The CDR3 is 14 residues long. Looked up from germline, CDR1 is LNHDA and CDR2 is SQIVND (reference sequence). J gave up 4 bases and V 3 bases, and 3 bases lay outside the gene matches.

V and J are TRBV30 and TRBJ1-2, with unresolved D. There are 13 residues in the CDR3. The germline V gene has CDR1 GTSNPN and CDR2 SVGIG (reference sequence). V lost 4 bases, J lost 8 bases, and 17 bases lay in between. As DNA, the CDR3 is TGTGCCTGGACTCGACGGGGTTCGTTGGGCTACACCTTC. Residues: CAWTRRGSLGYTF.

For the CDR3, the DNA is TGTGCCAGCAGCCTCCGCGGGGGTGAAGCTTTCTTT. It is translated as CASSLRGGEAFF. The chain is built from TRBV7-2 and TRBJ1-1, with D possibly TRBD1 on 5 matching bases. The CDR3 extends over 12 amino acids. Germline-derived CDR1 and CDR2 are SGHTA and FQGNSA. The V gene lost 5 bases and the J gene lost 7 bases, with 11 bases spanning the gap.

The V gene is TRBV28, the J gene TRBJ1-5; TRBD1 agrees at 9 bases. This CDR3 comprises 15 residues. The germline CDR1 and CDR2 sequences are MDHEN and SYDVKM. The V and J ends lost 6 bases and 2 bases, in that order; junction bases with no gene match: 5. The CDR3 loop reads CASRYTGGGNQPQHF. DNA for the CDR3: TGTGCCAGCAGGTACACAGGGGGCGGCAATCAGCCCCAGCATTTT.

The chain combines TRBV19 with TRBJ2-7; 10 bases match TRBD1. The CDR3 covers 18 residues. The V segment lost 4 bases and the J segment 2 bases; nucleotides outside the gene matches: 14. The germline CDR1 and CDR2 sequences are LNHDA and SQIVND (reference sequence). CDR3 residues: CASSTGDRGFYLPYEQYF. The CDR3 DNA reads TGTGCCAGTAGTACGGGGGACAGGGGTTTCTACTTACCCTACGAGCAGTACTTC.